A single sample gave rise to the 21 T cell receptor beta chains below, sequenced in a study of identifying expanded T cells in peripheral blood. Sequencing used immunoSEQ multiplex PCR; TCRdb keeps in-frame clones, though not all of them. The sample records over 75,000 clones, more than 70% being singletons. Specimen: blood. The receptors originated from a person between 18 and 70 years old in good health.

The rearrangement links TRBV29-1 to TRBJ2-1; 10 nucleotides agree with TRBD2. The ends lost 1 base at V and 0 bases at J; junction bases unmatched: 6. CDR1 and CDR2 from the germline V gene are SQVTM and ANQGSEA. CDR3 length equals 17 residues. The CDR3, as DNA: TGCAGCGTTGAAGTTTCTAGCGGGAGAGCCTCCTACAATGAGCAGTTCTTC. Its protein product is CSVEVSSGRASYNEQFF.

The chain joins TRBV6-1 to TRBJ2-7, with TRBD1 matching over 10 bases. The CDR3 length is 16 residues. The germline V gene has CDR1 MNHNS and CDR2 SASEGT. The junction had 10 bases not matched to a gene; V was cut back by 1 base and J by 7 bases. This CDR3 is CASSEVRGQGLGEQYF. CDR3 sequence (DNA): TGTGCCAGCAGTGAAGTCCGGGGACAGGGGTTGGGGGAGCAGTACTTC.

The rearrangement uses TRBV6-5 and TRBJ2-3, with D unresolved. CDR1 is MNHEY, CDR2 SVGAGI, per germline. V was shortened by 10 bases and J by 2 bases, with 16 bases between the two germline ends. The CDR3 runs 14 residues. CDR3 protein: CATKSNSATDTQYF. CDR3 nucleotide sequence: TGTGCCACCAAAAGCAACTCGGCCACAGATACGCAGTATTTT.

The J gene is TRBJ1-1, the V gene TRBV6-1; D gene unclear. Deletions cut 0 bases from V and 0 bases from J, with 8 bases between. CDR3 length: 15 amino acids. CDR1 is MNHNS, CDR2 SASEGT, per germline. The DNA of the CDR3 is TGTGCCAGCAGTGAAGCCGCAGCTCTGAACACTGAAGCTTTCTTT. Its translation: CASSEAAALNTEAFF.

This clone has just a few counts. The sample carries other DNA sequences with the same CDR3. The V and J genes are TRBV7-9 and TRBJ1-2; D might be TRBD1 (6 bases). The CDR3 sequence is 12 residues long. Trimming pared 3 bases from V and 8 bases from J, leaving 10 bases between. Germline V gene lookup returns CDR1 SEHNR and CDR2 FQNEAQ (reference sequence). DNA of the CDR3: TGTGCCAGCAGCTTTAACAGGGACGGCTACACCTTC. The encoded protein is CASSFNRDGYTF.

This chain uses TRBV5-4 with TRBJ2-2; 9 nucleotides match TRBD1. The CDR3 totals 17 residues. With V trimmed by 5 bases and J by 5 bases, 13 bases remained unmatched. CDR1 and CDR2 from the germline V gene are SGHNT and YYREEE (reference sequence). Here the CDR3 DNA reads TGTGCCAGCAGTCGGCCAGGACCGGGGACAGGGACCGGGGAGCTGTTTTTT. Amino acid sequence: CASSRPGPGTGTGELFF. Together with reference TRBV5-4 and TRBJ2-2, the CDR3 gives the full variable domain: ETGVTQSPTHLIKTRGQQVTLRCSSQSGHNTVSWYQQALGQGPQFIFQYYREEENGRGNFPPRFSGLQFPNYSSELNVNALELDDSALYLCASSRPGPGTGTGELFFGEGSRLTVL.

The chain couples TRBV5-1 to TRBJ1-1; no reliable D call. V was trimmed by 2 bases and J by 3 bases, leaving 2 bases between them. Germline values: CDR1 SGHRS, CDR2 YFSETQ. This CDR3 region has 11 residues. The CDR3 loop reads CASSLHTEAFF. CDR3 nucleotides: TGCGCCAGCAGCTTACACACTGAAGCTTTCTTT.

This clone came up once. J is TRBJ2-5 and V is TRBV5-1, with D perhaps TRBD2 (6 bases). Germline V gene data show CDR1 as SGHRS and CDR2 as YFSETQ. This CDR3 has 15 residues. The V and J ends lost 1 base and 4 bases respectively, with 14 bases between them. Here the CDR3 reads CASSLTGAWGETQYF. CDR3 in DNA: TGCGCCAGCAGCTTGACGGGAGCGTGGGGAGAGACCCAGTACTTC.

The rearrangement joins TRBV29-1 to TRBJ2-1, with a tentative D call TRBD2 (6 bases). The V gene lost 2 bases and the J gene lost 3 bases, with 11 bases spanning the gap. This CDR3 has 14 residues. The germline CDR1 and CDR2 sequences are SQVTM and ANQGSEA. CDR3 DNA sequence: TGCAGCGTTGAATCCAGCGGGTACTACAATGAGCAGTTCTTC. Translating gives CSVESSGYYNEQFF.

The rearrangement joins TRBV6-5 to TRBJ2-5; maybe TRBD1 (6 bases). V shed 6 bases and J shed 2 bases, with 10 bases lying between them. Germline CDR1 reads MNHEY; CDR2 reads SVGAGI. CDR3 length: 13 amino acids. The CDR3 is CASRRDTQETQYF. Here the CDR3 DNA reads TGTGCCAGCAGAAGGGACACACAAGAGACCCAGTACTTC.

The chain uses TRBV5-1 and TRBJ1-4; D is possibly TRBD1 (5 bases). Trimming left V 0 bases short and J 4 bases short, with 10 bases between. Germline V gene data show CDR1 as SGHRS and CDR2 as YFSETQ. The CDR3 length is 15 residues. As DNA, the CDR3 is TGCGCCAGCAGCTTGGCCGCGGGGGATAATGAAAAACTGTTTTTT. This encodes CASSLAAGDNEKLFF.

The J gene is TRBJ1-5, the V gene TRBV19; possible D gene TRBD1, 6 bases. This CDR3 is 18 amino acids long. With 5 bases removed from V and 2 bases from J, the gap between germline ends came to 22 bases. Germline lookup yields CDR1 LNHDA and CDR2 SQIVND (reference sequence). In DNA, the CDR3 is TGTGCCAGTAGTGGATCTTCGGGGGGCGCGATGGGCAATCAGCCCCAGCATTTT. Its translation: CASSGSSGGAMGNQPQHF. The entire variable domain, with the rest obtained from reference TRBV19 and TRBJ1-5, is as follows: DGGITQSPKYLFRKEGQNVTLSCEQNLNHDAMYWYRQDPGQGLRLIYYSQIVNDFQKGDIAEGYSVSREKKESFPLTVTSAQKNPTAFYLCASSGSSGGAMGNQPQHFGDGTRLSIL.

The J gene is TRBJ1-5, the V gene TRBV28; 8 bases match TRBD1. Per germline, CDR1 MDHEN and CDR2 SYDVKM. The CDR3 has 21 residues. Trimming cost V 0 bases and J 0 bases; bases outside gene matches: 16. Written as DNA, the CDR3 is TGTGCCAGCAGTTTATGGAGGGTGACAGGGGAGGGGTCCTATAGCAATCAGCCCCAGCATTTT. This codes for CASSLWRVTGEGSYSNQPQHF.

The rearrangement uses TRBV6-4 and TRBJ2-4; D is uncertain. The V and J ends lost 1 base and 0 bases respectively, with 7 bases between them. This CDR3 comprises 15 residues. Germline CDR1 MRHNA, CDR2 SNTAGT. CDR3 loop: CASSDLRRAKNIQYF. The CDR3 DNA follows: TGTGCCAGCAGTGACTTAAGGCGAGCCAAAAACATTCAGTACTTC.

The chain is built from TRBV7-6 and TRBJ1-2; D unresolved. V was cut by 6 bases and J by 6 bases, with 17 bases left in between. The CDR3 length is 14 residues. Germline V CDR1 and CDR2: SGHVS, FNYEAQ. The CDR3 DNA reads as TGTGCCAGCAGTCCGCGGCTCGGGTCGGATGGCTACACCTTC. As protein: CASSPRLGSDGYTF.

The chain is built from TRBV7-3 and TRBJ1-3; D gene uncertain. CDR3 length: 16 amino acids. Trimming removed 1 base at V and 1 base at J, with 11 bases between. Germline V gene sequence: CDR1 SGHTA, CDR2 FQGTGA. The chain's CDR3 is CASSLNGFGSGNTIYF. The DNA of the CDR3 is TGTGCCAGCAGCTTAAACGGCTTCGGGTCTGGAAACACCATATATTTT. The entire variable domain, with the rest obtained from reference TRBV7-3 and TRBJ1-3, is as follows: GAGVSQTPSNKVTEKGKYVELRCDPISGHTALYWYRQSLGQGPEFLIYFQGTGAADDSGLPNDRFFAVRPEGSVSTLKIQRTERGDSAVYLCASSLNGFGSGNTIYFGEGSWLTVV.

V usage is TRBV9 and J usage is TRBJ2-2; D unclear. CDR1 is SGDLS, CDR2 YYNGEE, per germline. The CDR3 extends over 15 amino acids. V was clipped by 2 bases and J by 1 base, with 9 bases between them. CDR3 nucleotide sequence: TGTGCCAGCAGCGTTAGACCGGAGAACACCGGGGAGCTGTTTTTT. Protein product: CASSVRPENTGELFF.

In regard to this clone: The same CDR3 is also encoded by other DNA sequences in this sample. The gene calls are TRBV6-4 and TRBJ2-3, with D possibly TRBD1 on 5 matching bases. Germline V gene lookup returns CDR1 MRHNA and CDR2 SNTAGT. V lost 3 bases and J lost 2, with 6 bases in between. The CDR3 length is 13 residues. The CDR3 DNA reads TGTGCCAGCAGTGAGACAGCCACAGATACGCAGTATTTT. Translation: CASSETATDTQYF.

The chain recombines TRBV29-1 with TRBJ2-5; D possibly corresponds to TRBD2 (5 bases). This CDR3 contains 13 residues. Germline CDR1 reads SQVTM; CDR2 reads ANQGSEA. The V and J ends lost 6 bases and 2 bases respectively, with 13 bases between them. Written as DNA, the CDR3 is TGCAGCGTCATGGACTCCTCGCAAGAGACCCAGTACTTC. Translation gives CSVMDSSQETQYF. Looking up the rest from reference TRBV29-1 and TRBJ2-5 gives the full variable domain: SAVISQKPSRDICQRGTSLTIQCQVDSQVTMMFWYRQQPGQSLTLIATANQGSEATYESGFVIDKFPISRPNLTFSTLTVSNMSPEDSSIYLCSVMDSSQETQYFGPGTRLLVL.

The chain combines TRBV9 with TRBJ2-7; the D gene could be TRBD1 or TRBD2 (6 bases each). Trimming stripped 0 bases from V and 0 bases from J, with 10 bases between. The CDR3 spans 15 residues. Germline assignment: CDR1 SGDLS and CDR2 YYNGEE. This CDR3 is CASSVEGGFSYEQYF. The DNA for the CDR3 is TGTGCCAGCAGCGTAGAGGGGGGCTTCTCCTACGAGCAGTACTTC. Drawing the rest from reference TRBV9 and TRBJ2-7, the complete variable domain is DSGVTQTPKHLITATGQRVTLRCSPRSGDLSVYWYQQSLDQGLQFLIQYYNGEERAKGNILERFSAQQFPDLHSELNLSSLELGDSALYFCASSVEGGFSYEQYFGPGTRLTVT.

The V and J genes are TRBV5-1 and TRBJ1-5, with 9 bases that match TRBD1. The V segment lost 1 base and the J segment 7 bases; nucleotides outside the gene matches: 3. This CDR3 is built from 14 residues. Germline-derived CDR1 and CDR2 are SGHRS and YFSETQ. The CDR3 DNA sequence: TGCGCCAGCAGCTTGTATGGGACAGGGCAGCCCCAGCATTTT. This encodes CASSLYGTGQPQHF.